The 26 T cell receptor beta chains in this list originate from one sample, sequenced in a study of control samples from healthy donors and cancer patients. The data were produced by immunoSEQ multiplex PCR, yet TCRdb's version contains in-frame clones alone and is incomplete. Seen here are about 75,000 clones, 94% observed once, and the top ten hold about 6.2%. The specimen sequenced was blood. These receptors originate from a woman in her 40s in good health.

This rearrangement joins TRBV21-1 to TRBJ2-3; TRBD1 was called by the table and not checked on the DNA. TRBV21-1 is designated a pseudogene. The CDR3 runs 16 residues. The CDR3 region is CASSSKKPGQGDTQYF. The CDR3 nucleotides are TGTGCCAGCAGCTCAAAAAAACCGGGACAGGGGGATACGCAGTATTTT.

V and J are TRBV7-2 and TRBJ1-2, with D hard to call. CDR1 and CDR2 (germline): SGHTA, FQGNSA. Trimming left V 6 bases short and J 4 bases short, with 18 bases between. The CDR3 extends over 15 amino acids. CDR3 sequence: CASSTYTIGSYGYTF. The CDR3 region has the DNA TGTGCCAGCAGTACCTACACCATCGGGAGCTATGGCTACACCTTC.

The chain couples TRBV11-2 to TRBJ2-7; D is ambiguous. This CDR3 region has 12 residues. V gave up 5 bases and J gave up 3 bases, with 8 bases separating them. Germline values: CDR1 SGHAT, CDR2 FQNNGV. DNA of the CDR3: TGTGCCAGCAGCCTGGGCCACTACGAGCAGTACTTC. Its translation is CASSLGHYEQYF.

This chain connects TRBV30 to TRBJ2-7; unclear D gene. V lost 0 bases and J lost 3, with 9 bases in between. The CDR3 covers 13 residues. CDR1 is GTSNPN and CDR2 is SVGIG in the germline V gene (reference sequence). Written as DNA, the CDR3 is TGTGCCTGGAGTGTAGTGCAAGACTACGAGCAGTACTTC. The encoded protein is CAWSVVQDYEQYF. Full variable domain (remainder filled in from reference TRBV30 and TRBJ2-7): SQTIHQWPATLVQPVGSPLSLECTVEGTSNPNLYWYRQAAGRGLQLLFYSVGIGQISSEVPQNLSASRPQDRQFILSSKKLLLSDSGFYLCAWSVVQDYEQYFGPGTRLTVT.

V is TRBV6-5 and J is TRBJ2-3, with 9 bases identical to TRBD1. Germline loops: CDR1 MNHEY, CDR2 SVGAGI. V shed 6 bases, J shed 6 bases, and the junction held 10 bases outside the gene matches. The CDR3 is 15 amino acids. The CDR3 DNA follows: TGTGCCAGCAGACTCCGGGACAGGGCTGGGGATACGCAGTATTTT. Its translation: CASRLRDRAGDTQYF.

This clone was seen once. J is TRBJ2-7 and V is TRBV7-9; D is possibly TRBD2 (6 bases). Germline loops: CDR1 SEHNR, CDR2 FQNEAQ (reference sequence). V was pared by 5 bases and J by 3 bases, with 17 bases between. The CDR3 length is 15 residues. This chain's CDR3 is CASSPGDFPYYEQYF. CDR3 DNA sequence: TGTGCCAGCAGCCCCGGGGACTTTCCTTACTACGAGCAGTACTTC. Filled out from reference TRBV7-9 and TRBJ2-7, the complete variable domain reads DTGVSQNPRHKITKRGQNVTFRCDPISEHNRLYWYRQTLGQGPEFLTYFQNEAQLEKSRLLSDRFSAERPKGSFSTLEIQRTEQGDSAMYLCASSPGDFPYYEQYFGPGTRLTVT.

V gene TRBV5-4 combines with J gene TRBJ1-1; no definite D call. Germline V CDR1 and CDR2: SGHNT, YYREEE (reference sequence). Trimming shortened V by 0 bases and J by 6 bases, and 12 bases separated the two germline ends. CDR3 size: 14 residues. The CDR3 nucleotides are TGTGCCAGCAGCTTGGGCCCGACGATCCCTGAAGCTTTCTTT. This codes for CASSLGPTIPEAFF.

V gene TRBV6-5 combines with J gene TRBJ1-1; D unclear. The CDR3 has 11 amino acids. Between the trimmed V and J ends, which lost 6 bases and 9 bases, there was a span of 11 bases. Per germline, CDR1 MNHEY and CDR2 SVGAGI. The CDR3 protein is CASRTGVKAFF. The CDR3 region has the DNA TGTGCCAGCAGGACCGGTGTAAAAGCTTTCTTT.

This clone was recorded once. V and J are TRBV3-1 (or the pseudogene TRBV3-2) and TRBJ2-5; 9 bases line up with TRBD2. V shed 1 base and J 4 bases; nucleotides not matched to a gene: 10. CDR1 is LGHDT and CDR2 is YNNKEL in the germline V gene (reference sequence). The CDR3 contains 17 residues. CDR3 nucleotide sequence: TGTGCCAGCAGCCAAGGATCAGGGGCGGGAGGGCCAGAGACCCAGTACTTC. Translated, it gives CASSQGSGAGGPETQYF.

This sequence joins TRBV5-1 and TRBJ2-7; D call uncertain. Trimming left V 0 bases short and J 3 bases short, with 7 bases between. The CDR3 is made up of 13 amino acids. Germline V gene lookup returns CDR1 SGHRS and CDR2 YFSETQ. The CDR3 loop is CASSLASNYEQYF. The DNA for the CDR3 is TGCGCCAGCAGCTTGGCCTCCAACTACGAGCAGTACTTC.

The chain combines TRBV10-3 with TRBJ1-1; D is possibly TRBD1 (5 bases). Germline CDR1 and CDR2: ENHRY and SYGVKD. This CDR3 contains 15 residues. Trimming left V 4 bases short and J 4 bases short, with 16 bases between. The CDR3 coding sequence is TGTGCCATCAGTGCCCCGGGGGGGTCGGTCACTGAAGCTTTCTTT. It is translated as CAISAPGGSVTEAFF.

The chain joins TRBV6-1 to TRBJ2-7; 9 bases match TRBD2. J gave up 4 bases and V 3 bases, and 10 bases lay outside the gene matches. This CDR3 has 16 amino acids. Germline V gene sequence: CDR1 MNHNS, CDR2 SASEGT. The CDR3 DNA reads TGTGCCAGCAGTGACTTATCCAAGCGGGGGGCGTACGAGCAGTACTTC. Amino acid sequence: CASSDLSKRGAYEQYF.

The chain carries TRBV13 and TRBJ2-7; 7 bases fit TRBD2. V gave up 6 bases and J gave up 4 bases; unmatched junction bases: 9. This CDR3 has 14 residues. Germline V gene sequence: CDR1 PRHDT, CDR2 FYEKMQ (reference sequence). The CDR3 protein is CASRHRGGVYEQYF. CDR3 nucleotides: TGTGCCAGCAGACACCGCGGGGGTGTTTACGAGCAGTACTTC.

The chain combines TRBV25-1 with TRBJ2-7; TRBD1 matches at 7 bases. The germline V gene encodes CDR1 MGHDK and CDR2 SYGVNS. This CDR3 spans 14 amino acids. With 2 bases clipped from V and 1 base from J, the junction kept 2 bases outside the gene matches. The CDR3 DNA sequence: TGTGCCAGCAGTGAACTGGGACAGTCCTACGAGCAGTACTTC. Translation: CASSELGQSYEQYF.

This chain connects TRBV5-4 to TRBJ2-1; TRBD2 is a possible D gene (5 bases). CDR1 is SGHNT, CDR2 YYREEE, per germline (reference sequence). Trimming removed 4 bases at V and 7 bases at J, with 18 bases between. This CDR3 contains 15 residues. CDR3 in DNA: TGTGCCAGCAGCCCTAATCCGCTAGGGAGAAATGAGCAGTTCTTC. Translating gives CASSPNPLGRNEQFF.

The chain carries TRBV10-3 and TRBJ1-1; perhaps TRBD1 as D (5 bases). This CDR3 is built from 11 residues. Trimming pared 6 bases from V and 4 bases from J, leaving 6 bases between. Germline CDR1 is ENHRY and CDR2 is SYGVKD. CDR3 residues: CAIRDSTEAFF. CDR3 nucleotide sequence: TGTGCCATCAGAGACAGCACTGAAGCTTTCTTT.

V usage is TRBV3-1 (or the pseudogene TRBV3-2) and J usage is TRBJ2-3, with 11 bases that match TRBD2. The J segment lost 2 bases and the V segment lost 1 base, leaving 5 bases of the junction unmatched. The CDR3 spans 17 residues. CDR1 and CDR2 from the germline V gene are LGHDT and YNNKEL (reference sequence). CDR3 coding DNA: TGTGCCAGCAGCCAAGCTAGCGGGAGGCGTCCCACAGATACGCAGTATTTT. Translated, it gives CASSQASGRRPTDTQYF.

V is TRBV10-2 and J is TRBJ2-3; weak D call: TRBD2 (6 bases). The germline gives CDR1 WSHSY, CDR2 SAAADI. The CDR3 loop spans 14 amino acids. The germline V and J ends were trimmed by 3 bases and 3 bases, with 10 bases remaining between them. The CDR3 protein is CASSDRGTTDTQYF. CDR3 nucleotides: TGCGCCAGCAGTGACCGGGGGACGACAGATACGCAGTATTTT.

The V gene is TRBV6-5, the J gene TRBJ1-2, with 8 bases identical to TRBD1. Germline V lookup: CDR1 MNHEY, CDR2 SVGAGI. V was pared by 6 bases and J by 3 bases, with 6 bases of the junction left unmatched. There are 14 residues in the CDR3. This CDR3 reads CASRAGGSDYGYTF. In DNA, the CDR3 is TGTGCCAGCAGGGCAGGGGGCTCAGACTATGGCTACACCTTC.

The rearrangement uses TRBV5-1 and TRBJ1-1; 10 nucleotides agree with TRBD1. The CDR3 loop spans 14 amino acids. J was trimmed by 5 bases and V by 4 bases; bases with no gene match: 5. In germline, CDR1 is SGHRS, CDR2 YFSETQ. For the CDR3, the DNA is TGCGCCAGCAGCGGCGGACAGGGGGAGACTGAAGCTTTCTTT. The encoded protein is CASSGGQGETEAFF.

This chain links TRBV5-1 with TRBJ1-2; a weak D match, TRBD1 (5 bases). This CDR3 region has 15 residues. Germline V gene sequence: CDR1 SGHRS, CDR2 YFSETQ. V shed 0 bases and J shed 6 bases, with 15 bases lying between them. CDR3 coding DNA: TGCGCCAGCAGCTTGGAAGGGCGACAGATTGATGGCTACACCTTC. It specifies CASSLEGRQIDGYTF.

The rearrangement joins TRBV2 to TRBJ2-7; D possibly corresponds to TRBD2 (5 bases). Per germline, CDR1 SNHLY and CDR2 FYNNEI. V dropped 10 bases and J dropped 1 base, with 14 bases sitting between them. The CDR3 has 13 amino acids. CDR3 loop: CANRGKGSYEQYF. CDR3 nucleotide sequence: TGTGCCAACCGAGGGAAGGGTTCCTACGAGCAGTACTTC.

The gene calls are TRBV7-2 and TRBJ2-7; 8 bases match TRBD2. The CDR3 is 15 residues long. J gave up 7 bases and V 11 bases, and 19 bases lay outside the gene matches. CDR1 is SGHTA and CDR2 is FQGNSA in the germline V gene. CDR3 DNA sequence: TGTGCCTCCACCCGGGGGGGCCTAGGGGCTCGGGAGCAGTACTTC. It translates to CASTRGGLGAREQYF.

This clone was observed once. The chain carries TRBV9 and TRBJ2-1; tentatively, D is TRBD1 or TRBD2 (5 bases each). The V gene lost 0 bases and the J gene lost 4 bases, with 11 bases spanning the gap. This CDR3 has 15 amino acids. The V gene's germline CDR1 is SGDLS and CDR2 YYNGEE. CDR3 nucleotides: TGTGCCAGCAGCGTAGAGGGGAGCCGGTACAATGAGCAGTTCTTC. Translation: CASSVEGSRYNEQFF.

The rearrangement uses TRBV19 and TRBJ2-7; no reliable D call. The germline V and J ends were trimmed by 3 bases and 0 bases, with 15 bases remaining between them. The CDR3 contains 16 residues. CDR1 and CDR2 from the germline V gene are LNHDA and SQIVND (reference sequence). The CDR3 loop reads CASSMDLTETSYEQYF. The CDR3 DNA follows: TGTGCCAGTAGTATGGATCTAACAGAAACCTCCTACGAGCAGTACTTC.

J is TRBJ2-3 and V is TRBV7-8; D might be TRBD1 or TRBD2, each matching 5 bases. The germline V gene has CDR1 SGHVS and CDR2 FQNEAQ. This CDR3 region has 14 residues. Trimming cost V 5 bases and J 0 bases, with 9 bases left between them. CDR3 protein: CASSRGASTDTQYF. The CDR3 DNA follows: TGTGCCAGCAGCAGAGGGGCTAGCACAGATACGCAGTATTTT.